What follows describes a single TCR beta chain. Germline and junction disagree at one end, which may indicate a read error. Reverse transcription of about 0.5 to 1 ug RNA was carried out with random hexamers. By means of immunoSEQ multiplex PCR, TCR beta CDR3 spanning 54 Vbeta and 13 Jbeta underwent amplification. TCRdb redid the calling of the immunoSEQ multiplex PCR reads with MiXCR, one entry per CDR3 protein. The sample lists more than 150,000 distinct CDR3 sequences; 90% to 95% were seen once. Blood CD8+ and CD4+ T cells underwent high-throughput TCR beta sequencing. Negative isolation yielded CD4+ and CD8+ T cells, and FACS enriched TEMRA cells. Germline CDR1 MNHEY, CDR2 SMNVEV (reference sequence). This CDR3 is built from 13 residues. The data stem from a study of CD8 T cells in Susac syndrome. About the research overall: Patients with Susac syndrome were therapy-naive, taking corticosteroids, with some also receiving intravenous immunoglobulin, or taking intravenous immunoglobulin alone at the time their blood was drawn.

This receptor was identified in a human donor with Susac syndrome. Material for sequencing was CD4+ T cells from PBMCs. The V gene is TRBV27, the J gene TRBJ1-1; unclear D gene. The CDR3 loop reads CASRGRENAEAFF. The DNA for the CDR3 is TGTGCCAGCAGAGGACGGGAGAACGCTGAAGCTTTCTTT.